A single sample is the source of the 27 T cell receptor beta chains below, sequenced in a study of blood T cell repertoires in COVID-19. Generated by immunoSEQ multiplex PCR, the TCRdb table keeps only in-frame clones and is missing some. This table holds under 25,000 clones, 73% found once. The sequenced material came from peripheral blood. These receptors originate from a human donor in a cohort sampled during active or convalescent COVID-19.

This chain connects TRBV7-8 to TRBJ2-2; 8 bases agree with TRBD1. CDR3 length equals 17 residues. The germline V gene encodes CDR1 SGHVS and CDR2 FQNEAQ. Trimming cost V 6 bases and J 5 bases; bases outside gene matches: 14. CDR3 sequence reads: CASSYYGTGRRTGELFF. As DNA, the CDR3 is TGTGCCAGCAGTTATTATGGGACAGGTCGACGAACCGGGGAGCTGTTTTTT. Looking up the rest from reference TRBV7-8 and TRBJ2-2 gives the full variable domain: GAGVSQSPRYKVAKRGQDVALRCDPISGHVSLFWYQQALGQGPEFLTYFQNEAQLDKSGLPSDRFFAERPEGSVSTLKIQRTQQEDSAVYLCASSYYGTGRRTGELFFGEGSRLTVL.

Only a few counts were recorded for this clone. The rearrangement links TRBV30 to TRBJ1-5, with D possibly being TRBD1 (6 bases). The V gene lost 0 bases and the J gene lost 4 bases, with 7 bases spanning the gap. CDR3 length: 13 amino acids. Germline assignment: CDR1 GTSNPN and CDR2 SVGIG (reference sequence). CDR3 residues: CAWSVQGNQPQHF. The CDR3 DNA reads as TGTGCCTGGAGTGTACAGGGTAATCAGCCCCAGCATTTT.

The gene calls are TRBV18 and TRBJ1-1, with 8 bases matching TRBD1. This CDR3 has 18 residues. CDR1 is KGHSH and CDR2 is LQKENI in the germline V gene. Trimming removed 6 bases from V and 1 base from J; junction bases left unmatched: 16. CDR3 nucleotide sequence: TGTGCCAGCTCCCAACATGCAGGGGCAGGGGGCACGAACACTGAAGCTTTCTTT. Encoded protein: CASSQHAGAGGTNTEAFF.

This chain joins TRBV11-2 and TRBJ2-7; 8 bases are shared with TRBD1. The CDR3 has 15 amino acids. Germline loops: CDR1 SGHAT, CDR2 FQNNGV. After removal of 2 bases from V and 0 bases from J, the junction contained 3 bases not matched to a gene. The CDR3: CASSLRDRSSYEQYF. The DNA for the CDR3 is TGTGCCAGCAGCTTAAGGGACAGGTCCTCCTACGAGCAGTACTTC.

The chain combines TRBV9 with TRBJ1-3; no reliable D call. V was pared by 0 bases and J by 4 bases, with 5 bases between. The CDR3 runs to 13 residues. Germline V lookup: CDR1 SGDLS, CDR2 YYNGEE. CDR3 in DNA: TGTGCCAGCAGCGTAGCTACGGGAAACACCATATATTTT. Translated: CASSVATGNTIYF. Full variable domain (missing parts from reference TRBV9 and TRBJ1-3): DSGVTQTPKHLITATGQRVTLRCSPRSGDLSVYWYQQSLDQGLQFLIQYYNGEERAKGNILERFSAQQFPDLHSELNLSSLELGDSALYFCASSVATGNTIYFGEGSWLTVV.

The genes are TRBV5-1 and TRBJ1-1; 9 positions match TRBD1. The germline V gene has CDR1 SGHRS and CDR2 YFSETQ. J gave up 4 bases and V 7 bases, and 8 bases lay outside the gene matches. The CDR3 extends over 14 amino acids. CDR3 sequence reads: CASAKTGGTTEAFF. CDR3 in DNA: TGCGCCAGCGCTAAGACAGGGGGGACCACTGAAGCTTTCTTT.

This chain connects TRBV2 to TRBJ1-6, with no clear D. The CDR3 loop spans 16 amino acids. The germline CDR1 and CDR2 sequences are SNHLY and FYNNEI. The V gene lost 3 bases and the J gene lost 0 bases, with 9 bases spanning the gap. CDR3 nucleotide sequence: TGTGCCAGCAGTGAGAGAATTAGCTCCTATAATTCACCCCTCCACTTT. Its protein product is CASSERISSYNSPLHF.

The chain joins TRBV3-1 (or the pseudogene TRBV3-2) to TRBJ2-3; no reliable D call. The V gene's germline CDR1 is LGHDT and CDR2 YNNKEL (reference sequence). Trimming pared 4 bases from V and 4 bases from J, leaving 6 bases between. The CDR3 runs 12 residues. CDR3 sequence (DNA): TGTGCCAGCAGCCTCCTAGCAGATACGCAGTATTTT. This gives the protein CASSLLADTQYF.

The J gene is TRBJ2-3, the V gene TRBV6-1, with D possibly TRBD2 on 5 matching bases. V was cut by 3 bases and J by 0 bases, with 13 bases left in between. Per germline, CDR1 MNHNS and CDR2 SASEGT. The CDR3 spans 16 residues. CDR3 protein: CASSEEVYPSTDTQYF. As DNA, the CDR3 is TGTGCCAGCAGTGAGGAGGTCTACCCTAGCACAGATACGCAGTATTTT.

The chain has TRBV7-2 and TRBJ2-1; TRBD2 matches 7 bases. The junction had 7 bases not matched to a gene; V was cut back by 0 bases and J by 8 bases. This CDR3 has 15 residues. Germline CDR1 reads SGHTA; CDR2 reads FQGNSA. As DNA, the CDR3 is TGTGCCAGCAGCTTAGCGGGGACTATGTTCGATGAGCAGTTCTTC. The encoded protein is CASSLAGTMFDEQFF.

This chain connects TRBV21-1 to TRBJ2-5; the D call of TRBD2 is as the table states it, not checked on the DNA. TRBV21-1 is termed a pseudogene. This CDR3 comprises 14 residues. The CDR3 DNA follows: TGTGCCAGCAGCAAACGCGTGCTACAAGAGACCCAGTACTTC. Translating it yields CASSKRVLQETQYF.

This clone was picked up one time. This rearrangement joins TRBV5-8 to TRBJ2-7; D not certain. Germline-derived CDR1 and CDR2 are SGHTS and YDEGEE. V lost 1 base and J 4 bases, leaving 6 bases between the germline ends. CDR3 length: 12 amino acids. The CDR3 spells CASSLNRYEQYV. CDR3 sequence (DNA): TGTGCCAGCAGCTTGAACCGGTACGAGCAGTACGTC.

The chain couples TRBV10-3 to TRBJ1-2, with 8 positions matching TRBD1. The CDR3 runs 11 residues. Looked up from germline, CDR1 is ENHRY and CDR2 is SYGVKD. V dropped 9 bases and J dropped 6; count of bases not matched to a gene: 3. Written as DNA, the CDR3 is TGTGCCATTGGACAGGGTCATGGCTACACCTTC. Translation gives CAIGQGHGYTF.

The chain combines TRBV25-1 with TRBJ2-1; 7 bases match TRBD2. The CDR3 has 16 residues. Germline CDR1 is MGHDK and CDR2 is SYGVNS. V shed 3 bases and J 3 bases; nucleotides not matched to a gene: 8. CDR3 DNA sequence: TGTGCCAGCAGTGAGAAGGGGAGCGGGAACTACAATGAGCAGTTCTTC. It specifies CASSEKGSGNYNEQFF.

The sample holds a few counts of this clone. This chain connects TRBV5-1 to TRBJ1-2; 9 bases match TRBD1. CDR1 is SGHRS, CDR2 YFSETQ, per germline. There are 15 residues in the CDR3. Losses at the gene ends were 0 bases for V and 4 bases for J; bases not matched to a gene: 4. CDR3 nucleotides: TGCGCCAGCAGCTTGGCCCCGGGACAGGGCTATGGCTACACCTTC. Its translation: CASSLAPGQGYGYTF.

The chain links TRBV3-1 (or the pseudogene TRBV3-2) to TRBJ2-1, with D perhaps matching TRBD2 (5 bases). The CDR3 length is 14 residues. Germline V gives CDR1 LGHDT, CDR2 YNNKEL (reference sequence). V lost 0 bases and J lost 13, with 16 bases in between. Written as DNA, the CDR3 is TGTGCCAGCAGCCAAGATACTACGACTATCAGACAGTTCTTC. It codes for CASSQDTTTIRQFF.

CDR3 DNA: TGCAGCGTTGAAGGGACACTGAACACTGAAGCTTTCTTT. Translating it yields CSVEGTLNTEAFF. The J gene is TRBJ1-1, the V gene TRBV29-1, with D possibly TRBD1 on 5 matching bases. The CDR3 sequence is 13 residues long. V lost 1 base and J 0 bases, leaving 6 bases between the germline ends. Germline lookup yields CDR1 SQVTM and CDR2 ANQGSEA.

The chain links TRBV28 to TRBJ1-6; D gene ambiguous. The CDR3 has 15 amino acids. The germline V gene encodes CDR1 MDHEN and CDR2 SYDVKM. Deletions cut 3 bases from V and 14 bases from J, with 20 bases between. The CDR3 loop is CASSLEPTGVVTLHF. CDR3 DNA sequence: TGTGCCAGCAGTTTGGAGCCTACGGGAGTCGTAACCCTCCACTTT.

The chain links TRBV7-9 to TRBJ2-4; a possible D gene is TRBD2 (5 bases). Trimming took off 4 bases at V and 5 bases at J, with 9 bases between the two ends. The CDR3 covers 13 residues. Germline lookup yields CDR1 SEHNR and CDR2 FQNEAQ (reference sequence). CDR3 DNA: TGTGCCAGCAGCTCAGGAGGACAAAACATTCAGTACTTC. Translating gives CASSSGGQNIQYF. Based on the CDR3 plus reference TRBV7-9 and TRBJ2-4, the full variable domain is DTGVSQNPRHKITKRGQNVTFRCDPISEHNRLYWYRQTLGQGPEFLTYFQNEAQLEKSRLLSDRFSAERPKGSFSTLEIQRTEQGDSAMYLCASSSGGQNIQYFGAGTRLSVL.

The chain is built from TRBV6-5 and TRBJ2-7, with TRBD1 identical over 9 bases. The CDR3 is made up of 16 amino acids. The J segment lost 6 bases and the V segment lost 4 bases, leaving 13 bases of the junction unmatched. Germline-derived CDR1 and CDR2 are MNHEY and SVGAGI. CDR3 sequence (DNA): TGTGCCAGCAGTTCTAATCCGGGACAGGGACAATTCGAGCAGTACTTC. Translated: CASSSNPGQGQFEQYF.

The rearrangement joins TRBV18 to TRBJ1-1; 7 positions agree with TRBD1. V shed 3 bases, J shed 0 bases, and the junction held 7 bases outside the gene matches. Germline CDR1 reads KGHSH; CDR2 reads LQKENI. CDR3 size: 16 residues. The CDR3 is CASSPPDRPMNTEAFF. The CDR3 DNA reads TGTGCCAGCTCACCTCCGGACAGGCCAATGAACACTGAAGCTTTCTTT.

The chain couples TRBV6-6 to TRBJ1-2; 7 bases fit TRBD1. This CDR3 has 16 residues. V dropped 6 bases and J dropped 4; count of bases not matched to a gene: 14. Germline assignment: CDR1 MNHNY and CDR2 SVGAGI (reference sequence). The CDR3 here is CASSPWDSKKLYGYTF. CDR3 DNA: TGTGCCAGCAGCCCCTGGGACAGCAAAAAGCTCTATGGCTACACCTTC.

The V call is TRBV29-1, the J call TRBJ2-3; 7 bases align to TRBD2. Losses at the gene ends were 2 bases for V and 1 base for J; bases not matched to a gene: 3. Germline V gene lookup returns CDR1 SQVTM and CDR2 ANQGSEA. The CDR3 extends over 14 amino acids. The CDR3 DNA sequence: TGCAGCGTTGAACGGGGGGATGGCACAGATACGCAGTATTTT. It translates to CSVERGDGTDTQYF.

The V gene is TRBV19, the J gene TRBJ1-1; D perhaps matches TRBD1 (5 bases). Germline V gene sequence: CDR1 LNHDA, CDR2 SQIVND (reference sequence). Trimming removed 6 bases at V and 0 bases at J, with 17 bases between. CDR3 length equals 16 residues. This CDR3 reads CASSPRTTRMNTEAFF. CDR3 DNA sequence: TGTGCCAGTAGCCCCAGGACAACCCGAATGAACACTGAAGCTTTCTTT. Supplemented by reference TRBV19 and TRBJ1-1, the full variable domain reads DGGITQSPKYLFRKEGQNVTLSCEQNLNHDAMYWYRQDPGQGLRLIYYSQIVNDFQKGDIAEGYSVSREKKESFPLTVTSAQKNPTAFYLCASSPRTTRMNTEAFFGQGTRLTVV.

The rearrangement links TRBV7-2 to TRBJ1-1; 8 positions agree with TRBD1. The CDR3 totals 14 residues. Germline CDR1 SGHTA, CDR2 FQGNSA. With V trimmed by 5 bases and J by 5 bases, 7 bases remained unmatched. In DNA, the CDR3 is TGTGCCAGCAGCCCACGGACAGGGCGGACTGAAGCTTTCTTT. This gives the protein CASSPRTGRTEAFF.

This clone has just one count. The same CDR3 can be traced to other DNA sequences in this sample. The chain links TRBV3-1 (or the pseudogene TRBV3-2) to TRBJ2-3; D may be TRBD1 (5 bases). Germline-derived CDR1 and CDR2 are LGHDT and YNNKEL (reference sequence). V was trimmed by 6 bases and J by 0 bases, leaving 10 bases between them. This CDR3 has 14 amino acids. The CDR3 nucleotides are TGTGCCAGCAGTCGACAGTCTAGCACAGATACGCAGTATTTT. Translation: CASSRQSSTDTQYF.

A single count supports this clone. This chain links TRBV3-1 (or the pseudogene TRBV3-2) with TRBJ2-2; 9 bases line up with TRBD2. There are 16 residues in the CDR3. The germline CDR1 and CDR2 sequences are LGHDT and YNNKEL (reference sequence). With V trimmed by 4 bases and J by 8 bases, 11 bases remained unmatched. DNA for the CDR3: TGTGCCAGCAGCCGTGGTAGCGGGGGAAGGATTGGGGAGCTGTTTTTT. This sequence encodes CASSRGSGGRIGELFF.